The present T cell receptor beta chain was sequenced within a study of cytomegalovirus exposure and HLA in healthy donors. Study-level background: When 398 donors were genotyped, approximately 81% of them were found to fall in the Caucasian-associated ancestry cluster. Findings and limits, study-wide: Sequencing artifact likely explains a cluster of highly shared sequence variants.

V was pared by 3 bases and J by 1 base, with 14 bases between. Germline values: CDR1 ENHRY, CDR2 SYGVKD. The CDR3 runs 16 residues. As regards this clone: Its antigen is unidentified.

The primer mix had 60 Vbeta and 13 Jbeta primers. How the authors handled the data: The authors later counted 70 million to 80 million unique TCR beta chains, 8.5 million to 13 million of them shared. Produced via immunoSEQ multiplex PCR; TCRdb's table is partial and in-frame only. Clonal size and the V and J genes are those of that table, whereas D and trimming came from the DNA. This table holds roughly 130,000 clones, roughly two thirds found once. Material: PBMCs. The TCR sequence derives from a man aged 30 to 39 in good health and CMV-seropositive. This chain joins TRBV10-3 and TRBJ2-3; a possible D gene is TRBD2 (6 bases). The CDR3 DNA is TGTGCCATCAGTGATTCAGGGAAGCGGGGCACAGATACGCAGTATTTT. This codes for CAISDSGKRGTDTQYF.